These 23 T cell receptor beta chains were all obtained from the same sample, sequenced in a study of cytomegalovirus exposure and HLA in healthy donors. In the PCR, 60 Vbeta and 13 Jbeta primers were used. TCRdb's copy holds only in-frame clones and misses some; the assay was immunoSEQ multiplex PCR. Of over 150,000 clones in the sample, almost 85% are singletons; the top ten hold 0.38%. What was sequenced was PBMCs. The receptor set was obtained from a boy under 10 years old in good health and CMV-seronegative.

CDR3 in amino acids: CASSVQGTEAFF. The CDR3 DNA reads as TGCGCCAGCAGTGTTCAGGGTACTGAAGCTTTCTTT. This chain links TRBV10-1 with TRBJ1-1; D may be TRBD1 (5 bases). V was cut by 4 bases and J by 5 bases, with 8 bases left in between. The CDR3 extends over 12 amino acids. Germline V gene data show CDR1 as WNHNN and CDR2 as SYGVQD (reference sequence).

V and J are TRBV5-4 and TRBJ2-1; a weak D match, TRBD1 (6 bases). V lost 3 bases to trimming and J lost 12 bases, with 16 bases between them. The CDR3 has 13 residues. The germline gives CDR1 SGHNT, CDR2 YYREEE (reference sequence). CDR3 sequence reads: CASSSRSGTPQFF. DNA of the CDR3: TGTGCCAGCAGCTCGCGCTCCGGGACACCGCAGTTCTTC.

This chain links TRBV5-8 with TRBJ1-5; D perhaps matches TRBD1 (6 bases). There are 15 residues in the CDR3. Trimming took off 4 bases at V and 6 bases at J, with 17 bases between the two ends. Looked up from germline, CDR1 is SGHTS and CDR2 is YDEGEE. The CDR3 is CASSPWGGGGQPQHF. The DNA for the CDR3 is TGTGCCAGCAGCCCCTGGGGGGGCGGTGGTCAGCCCCAGCATTTT.

The CDR3 sequence: CAWSSRAKETQYF. The CDR3 nucleotides are TGTGCCTGGAGTTCGAGGGCCAAAGAGACCCAGTACTTC. This chain joins TRBV30 and TRBJ2-5; maybe TRBD2 (5 bases). V lost 2 bases, J lost 3 bases, and 10 bases lay in between. Germline V gene lookup returns CDR1 GTSNPN and CDR2 SVGIG (reference sequence). This CDR3 contains 13 residues.

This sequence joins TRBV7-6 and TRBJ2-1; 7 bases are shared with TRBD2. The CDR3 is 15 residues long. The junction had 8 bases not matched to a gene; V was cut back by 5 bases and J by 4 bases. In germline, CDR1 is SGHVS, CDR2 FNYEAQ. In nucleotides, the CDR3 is TGTGCCAGCAGCCTAGAGGGACTAATTTACAATGAGCAGTTCTTC. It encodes CASSLEGLIYNEQFF.

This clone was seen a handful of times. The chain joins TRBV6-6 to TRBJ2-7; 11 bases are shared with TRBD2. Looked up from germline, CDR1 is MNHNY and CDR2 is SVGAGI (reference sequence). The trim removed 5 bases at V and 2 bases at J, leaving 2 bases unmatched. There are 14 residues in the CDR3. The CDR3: CASSRGLAAYEQYF. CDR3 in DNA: TGTGCCAGCAGTCGGGGACTAGCGGCCTACGAGCAGTACTTC.

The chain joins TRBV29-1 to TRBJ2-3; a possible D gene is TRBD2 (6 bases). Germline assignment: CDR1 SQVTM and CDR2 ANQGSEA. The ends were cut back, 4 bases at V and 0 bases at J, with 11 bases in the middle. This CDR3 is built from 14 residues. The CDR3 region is CSVARRGSTDTQYF. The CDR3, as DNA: TGCAGCGTTGCCAGGAGGGGTAGCACAGATACGCAGTATTTT.

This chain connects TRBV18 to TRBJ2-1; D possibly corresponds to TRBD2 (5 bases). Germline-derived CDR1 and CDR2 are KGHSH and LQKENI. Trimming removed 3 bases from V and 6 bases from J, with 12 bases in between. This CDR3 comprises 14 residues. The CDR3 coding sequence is TGTGCCAGCTCACCGTCGGTGGCGGGCAATGAGCAGTTCTTC. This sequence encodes CASSPSVAGNEQFF.

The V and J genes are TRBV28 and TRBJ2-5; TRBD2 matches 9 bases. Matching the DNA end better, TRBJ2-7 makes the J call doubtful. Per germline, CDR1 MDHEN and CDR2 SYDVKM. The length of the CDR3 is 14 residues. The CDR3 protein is CASSLLAGVGEQYF. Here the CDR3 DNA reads TGTGCCAGCAGTTTATTAGCGGGAGTTGGCGAGCAGTACTTC.

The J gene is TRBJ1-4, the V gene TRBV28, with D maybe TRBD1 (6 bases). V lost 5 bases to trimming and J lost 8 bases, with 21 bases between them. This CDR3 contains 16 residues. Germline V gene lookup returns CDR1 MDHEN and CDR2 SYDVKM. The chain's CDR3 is CASSPYGQFLGEKLFF. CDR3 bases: TGTGCCAGCAGTCCATATGGACAGTTTCTAGGGGAAAAACTGTTTTTT.

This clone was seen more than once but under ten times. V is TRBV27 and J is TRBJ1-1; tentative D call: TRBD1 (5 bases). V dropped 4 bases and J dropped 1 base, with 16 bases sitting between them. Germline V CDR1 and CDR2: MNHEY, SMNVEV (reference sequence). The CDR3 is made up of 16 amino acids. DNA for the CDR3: TGTGCCAGCAGTTCACCGACGGGGGGTGCGAACACTGAAGCTTTCTTT. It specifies CASSSPTGGANTEAFF.

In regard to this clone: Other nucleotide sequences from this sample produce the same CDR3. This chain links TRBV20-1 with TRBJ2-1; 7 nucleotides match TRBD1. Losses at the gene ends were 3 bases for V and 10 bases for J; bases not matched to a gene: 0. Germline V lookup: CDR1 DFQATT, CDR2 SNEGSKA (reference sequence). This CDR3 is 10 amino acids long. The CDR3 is CSARGQEQFF. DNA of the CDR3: TGCAGTGCTAGGGGACAGGAGCAGTTCTTC.

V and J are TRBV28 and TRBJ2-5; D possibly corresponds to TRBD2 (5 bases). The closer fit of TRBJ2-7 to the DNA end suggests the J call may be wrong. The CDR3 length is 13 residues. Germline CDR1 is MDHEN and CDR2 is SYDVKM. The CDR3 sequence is CATTRTQFYEQYF. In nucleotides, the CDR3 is TGTGCCACTACGAGGACTCAATTCTACGAGCAGTACTTC.

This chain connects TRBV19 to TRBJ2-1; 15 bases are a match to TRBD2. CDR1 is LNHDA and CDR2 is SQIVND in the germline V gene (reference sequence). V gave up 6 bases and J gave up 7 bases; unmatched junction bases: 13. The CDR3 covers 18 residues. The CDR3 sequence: CASSRTSGRAMRLNEQFF. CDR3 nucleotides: TGTGCCAGTAGCCGGACTAGCGGGAGGGCCATGAGATTGAATGAGCAGTTCTTC.

CDR3 in amino acids: CASSLIGGAFQPQHF. The CDR3 coding sequence is TGCGCCAGCAGCTTGATAGGGGGGGCTTTTCAGCCCCAGCATTTT. The rearrangement uses TRBV5-1 and TRBJ1-5; D perhaps matches TRBD1 (6 bases). Trimming pared 1 base from V and 6 bases from J, leaving 14 bases between. CDR1 is SGHRS, CDR2 YFSETQ, per germline. The CDR3 runs to 15 residues.

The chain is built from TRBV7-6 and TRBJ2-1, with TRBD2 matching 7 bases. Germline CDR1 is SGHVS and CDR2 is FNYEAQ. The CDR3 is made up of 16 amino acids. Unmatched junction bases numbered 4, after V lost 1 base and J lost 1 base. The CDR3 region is CASSLEGGRSYNEQFF. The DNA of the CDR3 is TGTGCCAGCAGCTTAGAGGGCGGGAGATCCTACAATGAGCAGTTCTTC.

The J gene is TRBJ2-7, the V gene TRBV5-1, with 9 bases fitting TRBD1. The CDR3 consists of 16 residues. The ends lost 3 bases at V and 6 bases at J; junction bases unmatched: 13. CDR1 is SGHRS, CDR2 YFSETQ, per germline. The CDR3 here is CASSSSTQGAVIEQYF. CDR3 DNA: TGCGCCAGCAGCTCTTCTACACAGGGGGCGGTTATCGAGCAGTACTTC.

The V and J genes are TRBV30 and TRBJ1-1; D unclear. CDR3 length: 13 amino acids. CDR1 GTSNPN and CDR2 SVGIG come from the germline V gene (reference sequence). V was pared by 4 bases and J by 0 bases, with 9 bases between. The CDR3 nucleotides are TGTGCCTGGAAGGTAACAGTGAACACTGAAGCTTTCTTT. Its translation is CAWKVTVNTEAFF.

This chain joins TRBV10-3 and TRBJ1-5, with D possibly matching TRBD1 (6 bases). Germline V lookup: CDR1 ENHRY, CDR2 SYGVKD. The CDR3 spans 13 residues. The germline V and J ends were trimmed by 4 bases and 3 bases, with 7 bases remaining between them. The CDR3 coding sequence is TGTGCCATCAGTGGACAGGTCAATCAGCCCCAGCATTTT. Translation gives CAISGQVNQPQHF.

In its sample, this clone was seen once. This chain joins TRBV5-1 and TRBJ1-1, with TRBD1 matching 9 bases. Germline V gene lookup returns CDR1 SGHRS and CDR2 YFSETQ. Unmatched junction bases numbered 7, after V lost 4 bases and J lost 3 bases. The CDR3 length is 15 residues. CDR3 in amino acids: CASSPPRQGDTEAFF. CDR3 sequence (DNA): TGCGCCAGCAGCCCCCCCCGACAGGGGGACACTGAAGCTTTCTTT.

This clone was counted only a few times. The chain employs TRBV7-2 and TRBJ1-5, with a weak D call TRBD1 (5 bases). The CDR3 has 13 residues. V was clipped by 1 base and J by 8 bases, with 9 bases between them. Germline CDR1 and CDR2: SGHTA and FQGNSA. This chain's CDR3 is CASSLEGMEPQHF. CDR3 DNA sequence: TGTGCCAGCAGCTTAGAGGGGATGGAGCCCCAGCATTTT.

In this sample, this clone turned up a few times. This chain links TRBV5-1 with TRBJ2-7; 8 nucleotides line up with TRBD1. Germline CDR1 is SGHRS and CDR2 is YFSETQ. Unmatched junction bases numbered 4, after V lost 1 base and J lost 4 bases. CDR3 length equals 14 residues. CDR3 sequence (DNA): TGCGCCAGCAGCTTGACGGACAGGGAATACGAGCAGTACTTC. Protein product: CASSLTDREYEQYF.

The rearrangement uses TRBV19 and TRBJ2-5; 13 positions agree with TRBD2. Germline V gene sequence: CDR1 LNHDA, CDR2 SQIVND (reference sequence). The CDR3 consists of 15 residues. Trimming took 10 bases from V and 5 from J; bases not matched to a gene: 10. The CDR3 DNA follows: TGTGCCACCCGCCCCACTAGCGGGAGGGGGGAGACCCAGTACTTC. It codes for CATRPTSGRGETQYF.